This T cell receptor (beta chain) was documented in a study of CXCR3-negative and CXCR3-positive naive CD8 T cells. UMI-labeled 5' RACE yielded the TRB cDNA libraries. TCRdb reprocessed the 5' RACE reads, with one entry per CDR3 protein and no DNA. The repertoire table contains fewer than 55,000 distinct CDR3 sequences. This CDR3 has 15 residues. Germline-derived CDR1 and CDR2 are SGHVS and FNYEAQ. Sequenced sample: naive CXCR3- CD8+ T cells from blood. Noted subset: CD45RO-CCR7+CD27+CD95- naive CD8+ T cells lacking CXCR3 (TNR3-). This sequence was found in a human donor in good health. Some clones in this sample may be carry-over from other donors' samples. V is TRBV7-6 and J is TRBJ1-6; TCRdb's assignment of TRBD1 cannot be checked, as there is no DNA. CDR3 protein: CASRQIIGGNSPLHF.